One and the same sample provided the 18 T cell receptor beta chains below, sequenced in a study of cytomegalovirus exposure and HLA in healthy donors. The PCR made use of 60 Vbeta and 13 Jbeta primers. Method: immunoSEQ multiplex PCR; TCRdb's copy keeps in-frame clones and lacks some. Of some 130,000 clones in the sample, 80% were seen once. Sequenced material: PBMCs. Receptors were obtained from a human donor in good health.

The chain couples TRBV28 to TRBJ2-2; a possible D gene is TRBD2 (5 bases). The CDR3 totals 14 residues. The ends were cut back, 2 bases at V and 1 base at J, with 5 bases in the middle. The germline V gene encodes CDR1 MDHEN and CDR2 SYDVKM. The CDR3 DNA reads as TGTGCCAGCAGTTTAGCGGGGAACACCGGGGAGCTGTTTTTT. Protein: CASSLAGNTGELFF.

The chain links TRBV27 to TRBJ1-1; TRBD1 might be the D (6 bases). The V and J ends lost 5 bases and 4 bases respectively, with 11 bases between them. CDR1 is MNHEY and CDR2 is SMNVEV in the germline V gene (reference sequence). CDR3 length equals 13 residues. For the CDR3, the DNA is TGTGCCAGCAGTCCTGGACAGTTCACTGAAGCTTTCTTT. Its protein is CASSPGQFTEAFF.

The V call is TRBV6-6, the J call TRBJ1-4; 7 nucleotides agree with TRBD1. Germline CDR1 and CDR2: MNHNY and SVGAGI (reference sequence). The V segment lost 2 bases and the J segment 0 bases; nucleotides outside the gene matches: 3. This CDR3 spans 16 amino acids. For the CDR3, the DNA is TGTGCCAGCAGTTACGGGGACAGACCAACTAATGAAAAACTGTTTTTT. Amino acids: CASSYGDRPTNEKLFF.

This chain connects TRBV7-2 to TRBJ2-3; perhaps TRBD1 as D (6 bases). The CDR3 loop spans 14 amino acids. Per the germline V gene, CDR1 is SGHTA and CDR2 is FQGNSA. The V and J ends lost 5 bases and 2 bases respectively, with 11 bases between them. CDR3 nucleotide sequence: TGTGCCAGCAGCCCGACAGGATACACAGATACGCAGTATTTT. This gives the protein CASSPTGYTDTQYF.

The rearrangement joins TRBV11-3 to TRBJ1-6, with no clear D. The CDR3 extends over 14 amino acids. Germline V gene lookup returns CDR1 SGHNT and CDR2 YENEEA. Trimming removed 0 bases at V and 6 bases at J, with 6 bases between. CDR3 DNA sequence: TGTGCCAGCAGCTTAGACAGTTTTAATTCACCCCTCCACTTT. This translates into CASSLDSFNSPLHF.

This clone was picked up a small number of times. V usage is TRBV6-6 and J usage is TRBJ1-5, with D uncertain. With 2 bases removed from V and 1 base from J, the gap between germline ends came to 12 bases. The length of the CDR3 is 16 residues. Germline CDR1 is MNHNY and CDR2 is SVGAGI (reference sequence). The CDR3, as DNA: TGTGCCAGCAGTTACACCGAGGGATGGAGCAATCAGCCCCAGCATTTT. Encoded protein: CASSYTEGWSNQPQHF.

The V gene is TRBV2, the J gene TRBJ1-2; 9 bases fit TRBD1. Germline V gives CDR1 SNHLY, CDR2 FYNNEI. The CDR3 contains 14 residues. J lost 4 bases, V lost 7 bases, and 7 bases had no gene match. This CDR3 reads CASIPGTGTYGYTF. The CDR3 coding sequence is TGTGCCAGCATTCCCGGGACAGGGACCTATGGCTACACCTTC. The entire variable domain, with the rest obtained from reference TRBV2 and TRBJ1-2, is as follows: EPEVTQTPSHQVTQMGQEVILRCVPISNHLYFYWYRQILGQKVEFLVSFYNNEISEKSEIFDDQFSVERPDGSNFTLKIRSTKLEDSAMYFCASIPGTGTYGYTFGSGTRLTVV.

The chain links TRBV7-2 to TRBJ1-1, with TRBD1 identical over 10 bases. The V gene's germline CDR1 is SGHTA and CDR2 FQGNSA. V dropped 5 bases and J dropped 4; count of bases not matched to a gene: 16. The CDR3 is 18 amino acids. CDR3 coding DNA: TGTGCCAGCAGCCCCGGACAGGGGGACTTATATGGGGGCACTGAAGCTTTCTTT. This translates into CASSPGQGDLYGGTEAFF.

The chain links TRBV5-1 to TRBJ2-1, with 8 nucleotides matching TRBD2. The CDR3 runs to 14 residues. Germline V lookup: CDR1 SGHRS, CDR2 YFSETQ. J gave up 7 bases and V 0 bases, and 3 bases lay outside the gene matches. The CDR3 nucleotides are TGCGCCAGCAGCTTGGCGGGGGGGGTAAATGAGCAGTTCTTC. It codes for CASSLAGGVNEQFF.

The chain carries TRBV4-2 and TRBJ2-2; D not resolved. Trimming shortened V by 1 base and J by 4 bases, and 10 bases separated the two germline ends. This CDR3 contains 15 residues. Germline loops: CDR1 LGHNA, CDR2 YNFKEQ. DNA of the CDR3: TGTGCCAGCAGCCAAGTCCAGGAAATCACCGGGGAGCTGTTTTTT. Translating it yields CASSQVQEITGELFF.

The J gene is TRBJ1-6, the V gene TRBV2, with D possibly matching TRBD1 (5 bases). The V end was cut by 5 bases, the J end by 4 bases, with 9 bases between. From germline, CDR1 is SNHLY and CDR2 FYNNEI. The CDR3 has 14 residues. CDR3: CASSWDWYNSPLHF. CDR3 nucleotides: TGTGCCAGCAGTTGGGACTGGTATAATTCACCCCTCCACTTT.

Remarks on this clone: Its ends do not fully match the called genes, so a read error is possible. The gene calls are TRBV6-1 and TRBJ1-1; D might be TRBD1 (6 bases). Germline V gives CDR1 MNHNS, CDR2 SASEGT. This CDR3 comprises 14 residues. The chain's CDR3 is CASSARGMGTEVFF. The CDR3 region has the DNA TGTGCCAGCAGTGCTAGGGGGATGGGCACTGAAGTTTTCTTT.

The V call is TRBV6-5, the J call TRBJ1-5; TRBD1 agrees at 7 bases. This CDR3 is built from 14 residues. Germline assignment: CDR1 MNHEY and CDR2 SVGAGI. Trimming at V came to 6 bases and at J to 6 bases, leaving 8 bases not matched to a gene. The CDR3 DNA sequence: TGTGCCAGCAGCGCCGACAGGGTAGCTCAGCCCCAGCATTTT. Its protein product is CASSADRVAQPQHF.

DNA for the CDR3: TGTGCCAGCAGCTTGGGGACTAGCTCCTACGAGCAGTACTTC. It is translated as CASSLGTSSYEQYF. V is TRBV7-2 and J is TRBJ2-5; 8 bases are shared with TRBD2. The DNA matches TRBJ2-7 better at its end, which makes the J call doubtful. The CDR3 has 14 amino acids. From germline, CDR1 is SGHTA and CDR2 FQGNSA.

The gene calls are TRBV18 and TRBJ2-3, with D tentatively TRBD2 (6 bases). Trimming took 5 bases from V and 2 from J, leaving 14 bases between them. Germline V gives CDR1 KGHSH, CDR2 LQKENI. This CDR3 comprises 15 residues. The CDR3 is CASSAGTHLTDTQYF. CDR3 bases: TGTGCCAGCTCAGCCGGGACTCACCTCACAGATACGCAGTATTTT.

This chain uses TRBV2 with TRBJ2-7, with D hard to call. CDR1 is SNHLY and CDR2 is FYNNEI in the germline V gene. V was shortened by 4 bases and J by 2 bases, with 6 bases between the two germline ends. This CDR3 comprises 12 residues. CDR3 loop: CASSGAAYEQYF. In DNA form, the CDR3 reads TGTGCCAGCAGTGGGGCAGCCTACGAGCAGTACTTC.

The chain recombines TRBV4-2 with TRBJ2-7, with TRBD1 identical over 9 bases. Looked up from germline, CDR1 is LGHNA and CDR2 is YNFKEQ. The CDR3 has 15 amino acids. The V gene end was trimmed by 0 bases and the J gene end by 9 bases; junction bases not matched to a gene: 9. The CDR3 here is CASSQDSLDRGGQYF. The DNA for the CDR3 is TGTGCCAGCAGCCAAGATAGTCTGGACAGGGGTGGGCAGTACTTC.

The chain has TRBV13 and TRBJ2-5, with 9 nucleotides matching TRBD1. The J call could be wrong; TRBJ2-7 is a better fit for the DNA end. Germline V gives CDR1 PRHDT, CDR2 FYEKMQ (reference sequence). The CDR3 contains 14 residues. CDR3 DNA: TGTGCCAGCAGCCAGTACAGGGGGCAATACGAGCAGTACTTC. This codes for CASSQYRGQYEQYF.